A single TCR beta chain is shown here with its context. At least ten counts were recorded for this clonotype. This clone's antigen is unknown. No clone much larger than this one lies a single base away; base qualities are absent. The sample originates from a study of T cells after yellow fever vaccination (dated by TCRdb to about 2019). Context from the whole study: Libraries from fractions with low cell numbers were prepared with the SMART-Seq v4 Ultra Low Input RNA kit. To follow T-cell clones before and after both primary and booster YFV17D yellow fever vaccination, bulk TCR alpha and beta repertoires underwent longitudinal sequencing. Blood was drawn at multiple timepoints before and after primary and secondary immunization, with bulk PBMC replicates and cell subsets isolated. The cohort comprised two healthy male donors, one aged 18 to 29 and one aged 30 to 40 years. Results and caveats for the whole study, not just this receptor: Computational filtering was required because FACS-sorted repertoires could contain abundant contaminating clonotypes from the bulk population. The secondary T-cell response was found to be weaker but faster than the primary response, with a peak reached on day 5 rather than on day 15. Only a couple of donors were included in the study, so the extent to which the findings can be generalized is limited. A small fraction of clonotypes appeared in both the CD4 and CD8 compartments, likely as a result of convergent recombination. After the booster, most of the clones that had expanded following primary vaccination were detected again (just under 97% of CD4 and roughly 88% of CD8), which suggests that memory was broadly maintained.

TCR cDNA was synthesized by 5'RACE template switching, which introduced a universal primer site and unique molecular identifiers. Priming for cDNA synthesis came from both the TCR alpha and TCR beta constant segments. Libraries were amplified in two PCR steps, with sample barcodes and sequencing adapters added in the second step. Sequencing of libraries was done on Illumina HiSeq 2500 (2x100 bp) or NovaSeq (2x150 bp). Under the source paper's analysis protocol: MIGEC handled demultiplexing of reads and collapsing into UMI consensus sequences, while MiXCR performed V(D)J alignment. Using edgeR on replicate PBMC samples, clonotypes were called vaccine-responding if FDR was below 0.01 and the log2 fold change was above 5 up to day 15. CD4 or CD8 identity was assigned to each bulk clonotype according to whether the clonotype was present at higher abundance in the sequenced CD4 repertoire or the sequenced CD8 repertoire. Clones were called with MiXCR by TCRdb after fastp trimmed the public reads at Q25, and only in-frame beta chains were retained. Every CDR3 protein is listed once, alongside the most common genes and DNA of its rows. TCRdb's processing, not the study's, gives the V and J calls here. Across this sample there are 120,000 to 150,000 distinct CDR3 sequences, with about 8% seen only once. Roughly 0.77% of the sample is in the top ten clones.

Unmatched junction bases come to 3, with V trimmed by 4 bases and J by 3 bases. From its cysteine to its phenylalanine, the CDR3 spans 15 amino acids. The entry retains the CDR3 DNA only, 45 bases that are in frame from base 1. As encoded in the germline V gene, CDR1 is KGHDR while CDR2 is SFDVKD. Explained via the paper, the treatment or condition label denotes: live attenuated yellow fever vaccine strain. A standard Ficoll-Paque protocol was used to isolate PBMCs from peripheral blood. Dynabeads CD4 and CD8 positive selection kits were used to isolate CD4 and CD8 T-cell fractions. RNA was extracted with TriZol from bulk PBMCs, CD4 and CD8 fractions, and dextramer-positive and dextramer-negative fractions.

The sequence derives from a man aged 30 to 39 who received the YFV17D yellow fever vaccine. This receptor chain uses TRBV24-1 and TRBJ2-1; TRBD1 aligns with 9 central bases. The sample in question was CD4+ T cells sorted from PBMCs, obtained 5 days after the yellow fever booster vaccination. The CDR3 corresponds to CATSDGTGSYNEQFF. DNA sequence: TGTGCCACCAGTGACGGGACAGGGAGCTACAATGAGCAGTTCTTC.